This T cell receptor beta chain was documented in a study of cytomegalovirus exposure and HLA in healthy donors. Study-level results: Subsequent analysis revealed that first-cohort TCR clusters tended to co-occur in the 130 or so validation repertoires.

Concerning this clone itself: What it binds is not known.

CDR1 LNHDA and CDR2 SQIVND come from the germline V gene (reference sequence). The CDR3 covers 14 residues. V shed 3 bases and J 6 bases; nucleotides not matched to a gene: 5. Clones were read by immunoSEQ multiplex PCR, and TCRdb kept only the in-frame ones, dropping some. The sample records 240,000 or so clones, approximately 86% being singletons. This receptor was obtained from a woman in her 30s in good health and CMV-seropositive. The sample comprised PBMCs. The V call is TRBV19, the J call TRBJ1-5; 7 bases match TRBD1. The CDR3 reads CASSIAGGGQPQHF. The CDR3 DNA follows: TGTGCCAGTAGTATTGCAGGGGGTGGTCAGCCCCAGCATTTT.